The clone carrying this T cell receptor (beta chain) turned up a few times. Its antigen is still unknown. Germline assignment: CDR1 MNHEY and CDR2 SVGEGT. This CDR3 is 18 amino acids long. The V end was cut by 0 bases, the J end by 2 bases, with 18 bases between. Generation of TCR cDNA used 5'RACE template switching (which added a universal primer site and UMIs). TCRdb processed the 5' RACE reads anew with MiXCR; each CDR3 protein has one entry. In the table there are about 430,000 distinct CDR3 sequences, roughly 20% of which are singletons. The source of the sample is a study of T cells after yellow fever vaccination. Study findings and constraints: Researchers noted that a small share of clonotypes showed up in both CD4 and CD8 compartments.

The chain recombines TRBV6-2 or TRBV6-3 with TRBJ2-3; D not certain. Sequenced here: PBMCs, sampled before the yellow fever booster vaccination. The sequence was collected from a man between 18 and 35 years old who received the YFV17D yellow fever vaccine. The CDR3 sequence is CASSYSSLGLLYTDTQYF. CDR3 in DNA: TGTGCCAGCAGTTACTCGTCGTTGGGCCTGCTTTACACAGATACGCAGTATTTT.